This T cell receptor (beta chain) was found in a study of T cell changes during pregnancy in multiple sclerosis. This table comes from immunoSEQ multiplex PCR, and its TCRdb copy is limited to in-frame clones, with some not included. This repertoire shows 50,000 or so clones, around 92% found once; its top ten account for 0.25%. The germline V gene has CDR1 SNHLY and CDR2 FYNNEI. The V end was cut by 2 bases, the J end by 1 base, with 11 bases between. CDR3 length equals 15 residues. This chain joins TRBV2 and TRBJ2-5; D is ambiguous. This receptor was identified in a female donor with multiple sclerosis, enrolled in a pregnancy study. Sequenced here: CD4+ T cells from peripheral blood mononuclear cells, sampled in the third trimester of pregnancy. CDR3 loop: CASSELRRSQETQYF. CDR3 nucleotides: TGTGCCAGCAGTGAACTTCGGCGGTCCCAAGAGACCCAGTACTTC.